This T cell receptor (beta chain) was identified during a study of patients and donors after allogeneic stem cell transplantation. TCRdb itself ran the RT-PCR reads through MiXCR, one entry per CDR3 protein. The data hold some 960,000 distinct CDR3 sequences, with over 15% observed a single time. The CDR3 consists of 12 residues. CDR1 is ENHRY and CDR2 is SYGVKD in the germline V gene. The V end lost 6 bases, the J end lost 4 bases, and 8 bases lay between the germline ends. This clonotype was seen only a few times. Specimen: blood, either unsorted or a sorted T cell fraction (not recorded which). J is TRBJ2-3 and V is TRBV10-3; D is undetermined. The sequence was obtained from a human donor who was either an allogeneic HSCT recipient or a stem cell or donor lymphocyte infusion donor (not recorded which). It is not recorded whose cells these are; they may come from a transplant donor. CDR3 loop: CAIRNEADTQYF. CDR3 nucleotides: TGTGCCATCAGGAACGAGGCAGATACGCAGTATTTT.